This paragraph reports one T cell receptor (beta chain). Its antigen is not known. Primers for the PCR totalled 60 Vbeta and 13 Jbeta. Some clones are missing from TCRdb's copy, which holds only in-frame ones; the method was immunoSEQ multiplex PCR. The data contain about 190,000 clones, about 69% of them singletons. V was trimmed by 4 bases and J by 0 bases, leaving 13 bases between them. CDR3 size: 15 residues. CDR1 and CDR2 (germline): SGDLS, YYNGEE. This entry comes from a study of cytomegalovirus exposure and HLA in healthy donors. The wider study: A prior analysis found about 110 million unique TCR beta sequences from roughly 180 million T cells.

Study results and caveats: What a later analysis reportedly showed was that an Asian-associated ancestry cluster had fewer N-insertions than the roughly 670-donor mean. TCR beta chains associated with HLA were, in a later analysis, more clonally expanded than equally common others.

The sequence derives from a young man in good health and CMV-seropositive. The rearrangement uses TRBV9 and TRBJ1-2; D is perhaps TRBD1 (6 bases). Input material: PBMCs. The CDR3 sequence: CASSLARTANYGYTF. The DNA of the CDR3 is TGTGCCAGCAGCTTGGCTCGGACAGCTAACTATGGCTACACCTTC.